Listed below are T cell receptor beta chains from one sample, sequenced in a study of T cell clones after liver transplantation. Sequenced by immunoSEQ multiplex PCR; TCRdb stores in-frame clones only, minus some. Of 60,000 or so clones listed, around 75% were seen once; the top ten hold over 12%. Sample: CD4+ T cells from blood, taken before liver transplant. These receptor sequences come from a human donor who received a liver transplant. Each CDR3 is given with its conserved first and last residue. A D gene is named only where the DNA matches it firmly. A row's size may be missing; if present it is once, few, many or a size class.

clone_size: few; j_call: TRBJ2-2; d_call: .; v_call: TRBV11-2; cdr3_nt: TGTGCCAGCAGCCTCCTCCCAAGGGGTTTGGGCACCGGGGAGCTGTTTTTT; cdr3_aa: CASSLLPRGLGTGELFF
clone_size: .; j_call: TRBJ2-1; d_call: .; v_call: TRBV2; cdr3_nt: TGTGCCAGCGGGGGCCTGAGCTCCTACAATGAGCAGTTCTTC; cdr3_aa: CASGGLSSYNEQFF
clone_size: .; j_call: TRBJ1-1; d_call: TRBD1; v_call: TRBV19; cdr3_nt: TGTGCCAGTAGTATAGTACGGGACAGGGAAGCTTTCTTT; cdr3_aa: CASSIVRDREAFF
clone_size: .; j_call: TRBJ1-1; d_call: .; v_call: TRBV6-1; cdr3_nt: TGTGCCAGCACCAAAGGATCAGGGAACACTGAAGCTTTCTTT; cdr3_aa: CASTKGSGNTEAFF
clone_size: .; j_call: TRBJ2-1; d_call: .; v_call: TRBV5-6; cdr3_nt: TGTGCCAGCACCCTAGGGGGGGCGAATGAGCAGTTCTTC; cdr3_aa: CASTLGGANEQFF
clone_size: .; j_call: TRBJ1-4; d_call: .; v_call: TRBV7-2; cdr3_nt: TGTGCCAGCACATCAGGTCGGGGTAATGAAAAACTGTTTTTT; cdr3_aa: CASTSGRGNEKLFF
clone_size: .; j_call: TRBJ1-6; d_call: TRBD1; v_call: TRBV5-1; cdr3_nt: TGCGCCAGCAGCGTGGGACAGGGGGATTCACCCCTCCACTTT; cdr3_aa: CASSVGQGDSPLHF
clone_size: .; j_call: TRBJ2-2; d_call: .; v_call: TRBV6-5; cdr3_nt: TGTGCCAGCAGACTATTGGACTATCCCGGGGAGCTGTTTTTT; cdr3_aa: CASRLLDYPGELFF
clone_size: few; j_call: TRBJ1-2; d_call: TRBD1; v_call: TRBV27; cdr3_nt: TGTGCCAGCAGTTTAGGGACAGGGTGGGGCTATGGCTACACCTTC; cdr3_aa: CASSLGTGWGYGYTF
clone_size: .; j_call: TRBJ2-2; d_call: TRBD2; v_call: TRBV4-1; cdr3_nt: TGCGCCAGCAGCCCCCGCGCCGGGACTAGCGGGGGGGCGAACACCGGGGAGCTGTTTTTT; cdr3_aa: CASSPRAGTSGGANTGELFF
clone_size: .; j_call: TRBJ1-6; d_call: .; v_call: TRBV6-5; cdr3_nt: TGTGCCAGCCGCCCCGGCACAGCAGGTTCACCCCTCCACTTT; cdr3_aa: CASRPGTAGSPLHF
clone_size: few; j_call: TRBJ1-1; d_call: .; v_call: TRBV7-8; cdr3_nt: TGTGCCAGCAGCTTAGGGCCCCTCCGGAACACTGAAGCTTTCTTT; cdr3_aa: CASSLGPLRNTEAFF
clone_size: .; j_call: TRBJ2-7; d_call: .; v_call: TRBV19; cdr3_nt: TGTGCCAGTAGTATAGGGACAGCCTACGAGCAGTACTTC; cdr3_aa: CASSIGTAYEQYF
clone_size: .; j_call: TRBJ2-2; d_call: TRBD2; v_call: TRBV27; cdr3_nt: TGTGCCAGCACCTTTAGCGGGGGAGGCACCGGGGAGCTGTTTTTT; cdr3_aa: CASTFSGGGTGELFF
clone_size: .; j_call: TRBJ2-3; d_call: TRBD1; v_call: TRBV7-9; cdr3_nt: TGTGCCAGCAGCTTACGGGGACAGGTCCAGGATACGCAGTATTTT; cdr3_aa: CASSLRGQVQDTQYF
clone_size: .; j_call: TRBJ2-7; d_call: .; v_call: TRBV19; cdr3_nt: TGTGCCAGTAGTAAATGGGCGCGGGACGAGCAGTACTTC; cdr3_aa: CASSKWARDEQYF
clone_size: medium-sized; j_call: TRBJ1-2; d_call: .; v_call: TRBV4-1; cdr3_nt: TGCGCCAGCAGCCAAGAAACTCGAGGGATAGGTGGCTACACCTTC; cdr3_aa: CASSQETRGIGGYTF
clone_size: .; j_call: TRBJ1-1; d_call: TRBD1; v_call: TRBV7-9; cdr3_nt: TGTGCCAGCAGCTACCGACAGGGGAACACTGAAGCTTTCTTT; cdr3_aa: CASSYRQGNTEAFF
clone_size: .; j_call: TRBJ2-2; d_call: .; v_call: TRBV6-6; cdr3_nt: TGTGCCAGCAGTGACTCTGGAGACACCGGGGAGCTGTTTTTT; cdr3_aa: CASSDSGDTGELFF
clone_size: .; j_call: TRBJ1-2; d_call: TRBD1; v_call: TRBV11-2; cdr3_nt: TGTGCCAGCAGGAGGACAGGGGCGGACTATGGCTACACCTTC; cdr3_aa: CASRRTGADYGYTF
clone_size: .; j_call: TRBJ2-3; d_call: TRBD1; v_call: TRBV7-2; cdr3_nt: TGTGCCAGCAGCCCGGGACAGGGACGCACAGATACGCAGTATTTT; cdr3_aa: CASSPGQGRTDTQYF
clone_size: .; j_call: TRBJ1-4; d_call: .; v_call: TRBV19; cdr3_nt: TGTGCCAGTAGTGGGCGTGGATCTAATGAAAAACTGTTTTTT; cdr3_aa: CASSGRGSNEKLFF
clone_size: .; j_call: TRBJ2-3; d_call: TRBD2; v_call: TRBV15; cdr3_nt: TGTGCCACCAGCAGAGCCGGGACTAGCGGGGGGGCAGATACGCAGTATTTT; cdr3_aa: CATSRAGTSGGADTQYF
clone_size: .; j_call: TRBJ1-2; d_call: .; v_call: TRBV6-5; cdr3_nt: TGTGCCAGCTTAAAGGGGAGTGGCAGGGGAAATGGCTACACCTTC; cdr3_aa: CASLKGSGRGNGYTF
clone_size: few; j_call: TRBJ1-6; d_call: .; v_call: TRBV28; cdr3_nt: TGTGCCAGCACCCTCGCGGGGAATTCACCCCTCCACTTT; cdr3_aa: CASTLAGNSPLHF
clone_size: .; j_call: TRBJ1-1; d_call: TRBD1; v_call: TRBV5-5; cdr3_nt: TGTGCCAGCAGCTTGGACAGGGGATTTGTGGCTTTCTTT; cdr3_aa: CASSLDRGFVAFF
clone_size: .; j_call: TRBJ1-6; d_call: .; v_call: TRBV23-1; cdr3_nt: TGCGCCAGCAGTCATCCTGCCGTAGCCTCACCCCTCCACTTT; cdr3_aa: CASSHPAVASPLHF
clone_size: .; j_call: TRBJ2-1; d_call: TRBD2; v_call: TRBV5-7; cdr3_nt: TGTGCCAGCACCGACGGACTAGCGGGGGGAATCTACAATGAGCAGTTCTTC; cdr3_aa: CASTDGLAGGIYNEQFF
clone_size: few; j_call: TRBJ1-5; d_call: .; v_call: TRBV6-6; cdr3_nt: TGTGCCAGCAGTCCCGGGACACCGAGGACCCAGCCCCAGCATTTT; cdr3_aa: CASSPGTPRTQPQHF
clone_size: .; j_call: TRBJ1-2; d_call: .; v_call: TRBV5-5; cdr3_nt: TGTGCCAGCAGCTTGAGTAGTACTCGCTATGGCTACACCTTC; cdr3_aa: CASSLSSTRYGYTF
clone_size: .; j_call: TRBJ2-7; d_call: .; v_call: TRBV5-6; cdr3_nt: TGTGCCAGCAGCCGGACGGGACTCAGCTACGAGCAGTACTTC; cdr3_aa: CASSRTGLSYEQYF
clone_size: .; j_call: TRBJ1-2; d_call: .; v_call: TRBV28; cdr3_nt: TGTGCCAGCAGTCCGACGGGACAAAGCAGAGGGCCCCGCGGCTACACCTTC; cdr3_aa: CASSPTGQSRGPRGYTF
clone_size: .; j_call: TRBJ2-3; d_call: TRBD2; v_call: TRBV4-2; cdr3_nt: TGTGCCAGCAGCCAAGAGGGGGGGGAGGCCCCTGGGACGCAGTATTTT; cdr3_aa: CASSQEGGEAPGTQYF
clone_size: .; j_call: TRBJ2-3; d_call: TRBD1; v_call: TRBV6-5; cdr3_nt: TGTGCCAGCAGTTACGGGACAGGGGGTGTGGATACGCAGTATTTT; cdr3_aa: CASSYGTGGVDTQYF
clone_size: .; j_call: TRBJ2-1; d_call: TRBD1; v_call: TRBV11-2; cdr3_nt: TGTGCCAGCAGCTTAGGGGGACAGGCGCACAATGAGCAGTTCTTC; cdr3_aa: CASSLGGQAHNEQFF
clone_size: .; j_call: TRBJ2-2; d_call: TRBD1; v_call: TRBV15; cdr3_nt: TGTGCCACCAGTTCCGGGGGACAGGGGAACACCGGGGAGCTGTTTTTT; cdr3_aa: CATSSGGQGNTGELFF
clone_size: .; j_call: TRBJ1-5; d_call: .; v_call: TRBV2; cdr3_nt: TGTGCCAGCAGGAATGGCAGGGCAGGCAATCAGCCCCAGCATTTT; cdr3_aa: CASRNGRAGNQPQHF
clone_size: .; j_call: TRBJ2-2; d_call: .; v_call: TRBV5-1; cdr3_nt: TGCGCCAGCAGCTCCACAGTGACCGGGGAGCTGTTTTTT; cdr3_aa: CASSSTVTGELFF
clone_size: .; j_call: TRBJ1-5; d_call: .; v_call: TRBV2; cdr3_nt: TGTGCCAGCAGTGACAGTTATAGCAATCAGCCCCAGCATTTT; cdr3_aa: CASSDSYSNQPQHF
clone_size: .; j_call: TRBJ2-4; d_call: .; v_call: TRBV5-6; cdr3_nt: TGTGCCAGCAGCTTTAGGACAGCCCAAGCCAAAAACATTCAGTACTTC; cdr3_aa: CASSFRTAQAKNIQYF
clone_size: few; j_call: TRBJ1-2; d_call: .; v_call: TRBV6-1; cdr3_nt: TGTGCCAGCAGAACCACAGGCTTCGGCTATGGCTACACCTTC; cdr3_aa: CASRTTGFGYGYTF
clone_size: .; j_call: TRBJ1-4; d_call: .; v_call: TRBV19; cdr3_nt: TGTGCCAGTAGTATGAGTCCGAACCTAGGAACGTCACTGTTTTTT; cdr3_aa: CASSMSPNLGTSLFF
clone_size: .; j_call: TRBJ2-1; d_call: .; v_call: TRBV4-1; cdr3_nt: TGCGCCAGCAGCCAACCCAGAGGGGGGGCTAATGAGCAGTTCTTC; cdr3_aa: CASSQPRGGANEQFF
clone_size: few; j_call: TRBJ1-6; d_call: .; v_call: TRBV11-2; cdr3_nt: TGTGCCAGCAGCTTTAGACAGTCAGCACCCCTCCACTTT; cdr3_aa: CASSFRQSAPLHF
clone_size: .; j_call: TRBJ2-2; d_call: TRBD2; v_call: TRBV4-1; cdr3_nt: TGCGCCAGCAGCCAAGTGATGGTTAGCGGGGGGGCCGGGCGCACCGGGGAGCTGTTTTTT; cdr3_aa: CASSQVMVSGGAGRTGELFF
clone_size: .; j_call: TRBJ2-1; d_call: TRBD2; v_call: TRBV7-2; cdr3_nt: TGTGCCAGCAGCATGGGCGGGGGGGCATTTAATGAGCAGTTCTTC; cdr3_aa: CASSMGGGAFNEQFF